The clone carrying this TCR beta chain was observed many times. These data originate in a study of molecular identifiers for immune sequencing clone quantification. TCRdb analysed the PCR reads with MiXCR anew, one entry per CDR3 protein. The table includes under 600,000 distinct CDR3 sequences, around 21% detected once. V gave up 0 bases and J gave up 0 bases, with 11 bases separating them. CDR3 length: 16 amino acids. Germline V gene lookup returns CDR1 DFQATT and CDR2 SNEGSKA (reference sequence). The clonotype originates from a human donor in good health. Some libraries in this study had Jurkat cell RNA spiked in. The sample was naive CD8+ T cells from blood, with Jurkat cell RNA spiked in. Sample subset: FACS-sorted CD8+CD4-CCR7+CD45RA+ naive T cells. This chain uses TRBV20-1 with TRBJ2-2, with unresolved D. CDR3 DNA sequence: TGCAGTGCTAGAGACCGAGACACCGCGAACACCGGGGAGCTGTTTTTT. This sequence encodes CSARDRDTANTGELFF.